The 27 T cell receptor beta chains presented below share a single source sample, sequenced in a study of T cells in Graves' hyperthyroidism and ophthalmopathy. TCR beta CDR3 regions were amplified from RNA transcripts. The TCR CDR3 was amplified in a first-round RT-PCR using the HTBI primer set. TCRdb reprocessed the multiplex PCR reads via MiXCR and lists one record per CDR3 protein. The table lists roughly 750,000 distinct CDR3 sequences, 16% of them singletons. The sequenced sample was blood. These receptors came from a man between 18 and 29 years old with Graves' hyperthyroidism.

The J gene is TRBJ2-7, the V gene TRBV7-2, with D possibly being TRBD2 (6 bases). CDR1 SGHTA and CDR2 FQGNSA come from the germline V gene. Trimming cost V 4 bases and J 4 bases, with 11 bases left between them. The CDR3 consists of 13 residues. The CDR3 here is CASSWTILYEQYF. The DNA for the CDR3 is TGTGCCAGCAGCTGGACTATCCTGTACGAGCAGTACTTC.

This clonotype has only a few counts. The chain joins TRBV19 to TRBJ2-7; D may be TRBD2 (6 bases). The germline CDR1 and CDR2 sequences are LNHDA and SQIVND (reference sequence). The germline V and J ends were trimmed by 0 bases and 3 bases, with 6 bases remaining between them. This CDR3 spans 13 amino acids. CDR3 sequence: CASSIERDYEQYF. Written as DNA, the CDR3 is TGTGCCAGTAGTATAGAGCGGGACTACGAGCAGTACTTC. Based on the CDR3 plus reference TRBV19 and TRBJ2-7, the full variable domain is DGGITQSPKYLFRKEGQNVTLSCEQNLNHDAMYWYRQDPGQGLRLIYYSQIVNDFQKGDIAEGYSVSREKKESFPLTVTSAQKNPTAFYLCASSIERDYEQYFGPGTRLTVT.

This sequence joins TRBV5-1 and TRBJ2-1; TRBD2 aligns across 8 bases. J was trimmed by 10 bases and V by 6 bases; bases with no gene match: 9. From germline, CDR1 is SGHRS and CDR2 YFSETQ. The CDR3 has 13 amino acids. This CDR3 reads CASTGGGAGEQFF. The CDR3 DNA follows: TGCGCCAGCACCGGGGGGGGAGCGGGAGAGCAGTTCTTC.

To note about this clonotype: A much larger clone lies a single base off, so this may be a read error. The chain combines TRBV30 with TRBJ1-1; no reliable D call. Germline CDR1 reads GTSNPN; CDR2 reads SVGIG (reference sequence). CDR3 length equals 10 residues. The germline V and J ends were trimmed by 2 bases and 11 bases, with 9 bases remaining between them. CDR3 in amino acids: CAWSRPAAFF. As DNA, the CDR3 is TGTGCCTGGAGTAGGCCAGCGGCTTTCTTT.

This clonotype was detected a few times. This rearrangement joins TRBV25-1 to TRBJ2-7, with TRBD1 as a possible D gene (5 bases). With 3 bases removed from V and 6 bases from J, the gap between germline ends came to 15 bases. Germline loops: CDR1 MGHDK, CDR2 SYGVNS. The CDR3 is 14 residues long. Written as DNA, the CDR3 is TGTGCCAGCAGTGATCCCCAGGGTTTGCCCGAGCAGTACTTC. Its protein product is CASSDPQGLPEQYF.

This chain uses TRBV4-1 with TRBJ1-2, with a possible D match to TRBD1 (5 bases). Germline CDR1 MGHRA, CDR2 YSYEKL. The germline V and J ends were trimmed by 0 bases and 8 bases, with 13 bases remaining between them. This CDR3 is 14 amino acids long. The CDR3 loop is CASSQDRGAWGYTF. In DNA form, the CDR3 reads TGCGCCAGCAGCCAAGATCGCGGGGCGTGGGGCTACACCTTC.

CDR3 in amino acids: CAIRGGPSGNTEAFF. In DNA form, the CDR3 reads TGTGCCATCAGGGGGGGGCCGAGTGGGAACACTGAAGCTTTCTTT. This chain links TRBV10-3 with TRBJ1-1; maybe TRBD1 (6 bases). This CDR3 has 15 residues. With 6 bases removed from V and 1 base from J, the gap between germline ends came to 15 bases. Per germline, CDR1 ENHRY and CDR2 SYGVKD.

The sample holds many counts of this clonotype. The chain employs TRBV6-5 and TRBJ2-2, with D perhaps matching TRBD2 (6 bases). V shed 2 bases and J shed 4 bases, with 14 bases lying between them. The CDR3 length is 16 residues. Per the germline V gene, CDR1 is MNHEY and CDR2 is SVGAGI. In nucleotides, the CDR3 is TGTGCCAGCAGTTACCCGGCGGGACTGTTCACCGGGGAGCTGTTTTTT. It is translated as CASSYPAGLFTGELFF.

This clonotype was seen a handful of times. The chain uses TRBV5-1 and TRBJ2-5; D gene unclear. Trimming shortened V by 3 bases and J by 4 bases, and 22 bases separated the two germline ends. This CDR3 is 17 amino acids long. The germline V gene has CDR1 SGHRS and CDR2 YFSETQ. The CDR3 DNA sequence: TGCGCCAGCAGCTCTGGAACGACGAGGCCCGGCTTAGAGACCCAGTACTTC. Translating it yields CASSSGTTRPGLETQYF.

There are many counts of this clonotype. CDR3 coding DNA: TGCAGTCCGAGCGGCAATGAGCAGTTCTTC. It yields the protein CSPSGNEQFF. The gene calls are TRBV20-1 and TRBJ2-1; D might be TRBD2 (5 bases). The CDR3 extends over 10 amino acids. V was shortened by 8 bases and J by 6 bases, with 8 bases between the two germline ends. Germline lookup yields CDR1 DFQATT and CDR2 SNEGSKA (reference sequence).

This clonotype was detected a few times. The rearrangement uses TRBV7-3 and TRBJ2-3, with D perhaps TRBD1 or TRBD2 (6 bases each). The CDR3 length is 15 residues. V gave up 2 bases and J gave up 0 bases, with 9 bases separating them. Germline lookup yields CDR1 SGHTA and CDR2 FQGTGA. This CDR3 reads CASSLGGHSTDTQYF. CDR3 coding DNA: TGTGCCAGCAGCTTAGGGGGGCATAGCACAGATACGCAGTATTTT.

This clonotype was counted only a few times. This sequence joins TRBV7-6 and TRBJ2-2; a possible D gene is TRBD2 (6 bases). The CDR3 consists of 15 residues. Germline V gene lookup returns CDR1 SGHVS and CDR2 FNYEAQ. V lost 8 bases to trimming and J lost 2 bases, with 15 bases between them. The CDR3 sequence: CASGSGEVNTGELFF. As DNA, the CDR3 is TGTGCCAGCGGGTCGGGAGAAGTAAACACCGGGGAGCTGTTTTTT.

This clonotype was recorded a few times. The CDR3 loop is CASSLESGLLYNEQFF. The CDR3, as DNA: TGTGCCAGCAGCTTAGAGAGCGGGCTCCTCTACAATGAGCAGTTCTTC. The chain couples TRBV11-1 to TRBJ2-1, with D possibly matching TRBD2 (6 bases). The germline V gene encodes CDR1 SGHAT and CDR2 FQDESV (reference sequence). The CDR3 is 16 residues long. Trimming shortened V by 1 base and J by 3 bases, and 13 bases separated the two germline ends. Full variable domain (remainder filled in from reference TRBV11-1 and TRBJ2-1): EAEVAQSPRYKITEKSQAVAFWCDPISGHATLYWYRQILGQGPELLVQFQDESVVDDSQLPKDRFSAERLKGVDSTLKIQPAELGDSAMYLCASSLESGLLYNEQFFGPGTRLTVL.

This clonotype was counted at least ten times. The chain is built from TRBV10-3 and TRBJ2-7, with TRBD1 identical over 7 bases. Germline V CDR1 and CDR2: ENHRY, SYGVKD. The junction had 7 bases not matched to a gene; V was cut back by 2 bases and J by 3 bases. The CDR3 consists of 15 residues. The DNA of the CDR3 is TGTGCCATCAGTGAGGCCCGGGACAGCCACTACGAGCAGTACTTC. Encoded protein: CAISEARDSHYEQYF.

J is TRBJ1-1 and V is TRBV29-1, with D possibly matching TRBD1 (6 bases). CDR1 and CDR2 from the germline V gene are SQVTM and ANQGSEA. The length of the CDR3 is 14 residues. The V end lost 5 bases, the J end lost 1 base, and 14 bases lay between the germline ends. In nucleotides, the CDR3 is TGCAGCGTTTTAAGGGGGTCCCGGAACACTGAAGCTTTCTTT. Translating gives CSVLRGSRNTEAFF.

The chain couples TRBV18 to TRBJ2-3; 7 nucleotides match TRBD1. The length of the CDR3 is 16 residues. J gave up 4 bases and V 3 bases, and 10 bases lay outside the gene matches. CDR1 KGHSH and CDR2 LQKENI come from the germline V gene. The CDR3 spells CASSPEGQDPSDTQYF. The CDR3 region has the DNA TGTGCCAGCTCACCGGAAGGACAGGATCCCTCAGATACGCAGTATTTT. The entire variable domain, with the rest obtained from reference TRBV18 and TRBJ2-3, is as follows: NAGVMQNPRHLVRRRGQEARLRCSPMKGHSHVYWYRQLPEEGLKFMVYLQKENIIDESGMPKERFSAEFPKEGPSILRIQQVVRGDSAAYFCASSPEGQDPSDTQYFGPGTRLTVL.

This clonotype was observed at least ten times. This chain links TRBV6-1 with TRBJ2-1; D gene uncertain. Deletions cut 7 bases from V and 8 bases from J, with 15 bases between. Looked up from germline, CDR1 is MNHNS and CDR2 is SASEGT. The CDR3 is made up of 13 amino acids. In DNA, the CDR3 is TGTGCCAGCAACCGGCCCCCTGGCGATGAGCAGTTCTTC. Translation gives CASNRPPGDEQFF.

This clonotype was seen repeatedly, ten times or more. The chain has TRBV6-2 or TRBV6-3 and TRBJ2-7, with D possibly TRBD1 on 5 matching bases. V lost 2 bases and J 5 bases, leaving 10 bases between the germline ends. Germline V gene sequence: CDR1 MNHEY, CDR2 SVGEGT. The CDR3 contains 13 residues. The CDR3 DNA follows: TGTGCCAGCAGTTACGCCAGGGTAAACGAGCAGTACTTC. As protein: CASSYARVNEQYF.

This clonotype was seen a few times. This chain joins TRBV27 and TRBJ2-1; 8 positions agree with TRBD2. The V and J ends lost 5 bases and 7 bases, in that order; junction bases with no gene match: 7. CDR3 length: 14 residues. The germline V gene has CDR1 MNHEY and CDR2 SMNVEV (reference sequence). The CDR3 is CASSPGGPLNEQFF. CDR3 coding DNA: TGTGCCAGCAGTCCGGGAGGGCCTCTGAATGAGCAGTTCTTC.

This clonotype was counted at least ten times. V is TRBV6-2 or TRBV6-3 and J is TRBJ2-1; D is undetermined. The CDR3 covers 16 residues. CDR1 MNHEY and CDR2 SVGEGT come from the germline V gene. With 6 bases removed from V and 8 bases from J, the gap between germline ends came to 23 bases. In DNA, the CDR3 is TGTGCCAGCAGACCCTGGCGTTCGGAAATTATAGATGAGCAGTTCTTC. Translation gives CASRPWRSEIIDEQFF.

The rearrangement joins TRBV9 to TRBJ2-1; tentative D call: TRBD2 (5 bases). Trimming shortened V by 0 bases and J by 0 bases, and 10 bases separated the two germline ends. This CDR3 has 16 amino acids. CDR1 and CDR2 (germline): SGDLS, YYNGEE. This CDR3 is CASSVDAGHSYNEQFF. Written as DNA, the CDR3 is TGTGCCAGCAGCGTAGATGCGGGTCACTCCTACAATGAGCAGTTCTTC.

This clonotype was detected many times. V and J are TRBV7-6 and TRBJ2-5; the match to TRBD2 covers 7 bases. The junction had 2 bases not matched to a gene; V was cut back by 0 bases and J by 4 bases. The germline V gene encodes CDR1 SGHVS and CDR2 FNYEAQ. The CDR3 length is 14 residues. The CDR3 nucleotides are TGTGCCAGCAGCTTAGCGGGGAGGGCAGAGACCCAGTACTTC. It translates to CASSLAGRAETQYF. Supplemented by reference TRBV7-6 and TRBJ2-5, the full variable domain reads GAGVSQSPRYKVTKRGQDVALRCDPISGHVSLYWYRQALGQGPEFLTYFNYEAQQDKSGLPNDRFSAERPEGSISTLTIQRTEQRDSAMYRCASSLAGRAETQYFGPGTRLLVL.

CDR3 in amino acids: CASTFASDRGYGYTF. In nucleotides, the CDR3 is TGTGCCAGTACCTTTGCTTCGGACAGAGGCTATGGCTACACCTTC. This chain joins TRBV19 and TRBJ1-2; D possibly corresponds to TRBD1 (6 bases). The germline V gene has CDR1 LNHDA and CDR2 SQIVND (reference sequence). The length of the CDR3 is 15 residues. V lost 7 bases and J lost 4, with 19 bases in between. The variable domain in full, with the rest retrieved from reference TRBV19 and TRBJ1-2, is DGGITQSPKYLFRKEGQNVTLSCEQNLNHDAMYWYRQDPGQGLRLIYYSQIVNDFQKGDIAEGYSVSREKKESFPLTVTSAQKNPTAFYLCASTFASDRGYGYTFGSGTRLTVV.

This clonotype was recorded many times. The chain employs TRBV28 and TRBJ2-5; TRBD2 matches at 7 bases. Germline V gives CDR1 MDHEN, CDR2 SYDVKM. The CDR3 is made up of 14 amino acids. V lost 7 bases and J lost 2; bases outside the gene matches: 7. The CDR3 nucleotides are TGTGCCAGCACCCACGGGGGAGGGCAAGAGACCCAGTACTTC. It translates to CASTHGGGQETQYF.

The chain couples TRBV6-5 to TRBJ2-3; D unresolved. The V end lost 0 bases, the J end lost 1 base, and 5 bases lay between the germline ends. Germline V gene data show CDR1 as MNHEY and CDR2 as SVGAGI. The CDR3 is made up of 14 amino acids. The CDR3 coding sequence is TGTGCCAGCAGTTACTCGTTGGGCACAGATACGCAGTATTTT. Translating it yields CASSYSLGTDTQYF.

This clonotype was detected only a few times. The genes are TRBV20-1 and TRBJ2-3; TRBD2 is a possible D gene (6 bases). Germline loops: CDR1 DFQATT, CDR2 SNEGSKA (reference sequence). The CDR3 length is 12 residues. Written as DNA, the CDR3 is TGCAGGCCGGGGGAACGCACAGATACGCAGTATTTT. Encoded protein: CRPGERTDTQYF.

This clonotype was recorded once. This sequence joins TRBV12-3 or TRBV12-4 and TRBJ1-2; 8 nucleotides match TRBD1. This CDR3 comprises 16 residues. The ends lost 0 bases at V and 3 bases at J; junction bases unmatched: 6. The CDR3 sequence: CASSLAGRGHDYGYTF. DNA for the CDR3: TGTGCCAGCAGTTTAGCGGGCAGGGGGCATGACTATGGCTACACCTTC.